The clone carrying this T cell receptor (beta chain) was found a few times. The antigen remains unidentified. This sample stems from a study of beta chain features in type 1 diabetes. Study-wide results and caveats: In cDNA sequencing, cells with high TCR expression could be over-represented. Type 1 diabetes patients had VDJ junctions that carried fewer insertions and more deletions. Across all four CD4+ subsets, people with type 1 diabetes showed modestly shorter TCRB CDR3s.

CDR1 is MNHEY, CDR2 SVGAGI, per germline. The CDR3 contains 13 residues. V was pared by 7 bases and J by 1 base, with 1 base of the junction left unmatched. Isolated RNA was reverse transcribed in full, so expressed TCRB transcripts were sequenced. The assay was immunoSEQ multiplex PCR, and TCRdb's table has in-frame clones only and misses some. The profile covers hundreds of thousands of clones, with around 15% appearing a single time and less than 0.025% taken by the ten largest. This sequence originates from a man between 18 and 35 years old with type 1 diabetes. The chain employs TRBV6-5 and TRBJ2-5, with TRBD2 matching over 9 bases. What was sequenced was naive CD4+ T cells from blood. The CDR3 is CASTTSGQETQYF. The CDR3 DNA follows: TGTGCCAGCACGACTAGCGGCCAAGAGACCCAGTACTTC.